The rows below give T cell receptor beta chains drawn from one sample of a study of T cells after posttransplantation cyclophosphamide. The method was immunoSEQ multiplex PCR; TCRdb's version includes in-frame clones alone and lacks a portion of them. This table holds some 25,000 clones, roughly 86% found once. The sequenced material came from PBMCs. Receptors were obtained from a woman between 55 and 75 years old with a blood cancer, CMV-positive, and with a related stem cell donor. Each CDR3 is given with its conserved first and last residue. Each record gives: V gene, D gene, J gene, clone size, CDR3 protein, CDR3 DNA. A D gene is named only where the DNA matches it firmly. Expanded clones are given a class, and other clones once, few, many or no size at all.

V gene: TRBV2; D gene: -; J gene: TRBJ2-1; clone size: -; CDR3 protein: CASSASRDSLAEQFF; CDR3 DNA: TGTGCCAGCAGTGCCTCTAGGGACTCCCTCGCCGAGCAGTTCTTC
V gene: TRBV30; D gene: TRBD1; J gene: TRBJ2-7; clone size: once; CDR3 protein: CAWTRTGVEQYF; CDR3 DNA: TGTGCCTGGACCAGGACAGGGGTCGAGCAGTACTTC
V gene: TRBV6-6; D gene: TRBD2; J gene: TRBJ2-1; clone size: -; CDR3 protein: CASSYSLAGGNEQFF; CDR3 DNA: TGTGCCAGCAGTTACTCTCTAGCGGGAGGCAATGAGCAGTTCTTC
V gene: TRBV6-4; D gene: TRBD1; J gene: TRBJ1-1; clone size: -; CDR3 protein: CASSWRDRVHTEAFF; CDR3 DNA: TGTGCCAGCAGTTGGCGGGACAGGGTCCACACTGAAGCTTTCTTT
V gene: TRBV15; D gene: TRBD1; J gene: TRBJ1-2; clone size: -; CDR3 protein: CATSREGTGGYGYTF; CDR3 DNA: TGTGCCACCAGCAGAGAAGGGACAGGGGGCTATGGCTACACCTTC
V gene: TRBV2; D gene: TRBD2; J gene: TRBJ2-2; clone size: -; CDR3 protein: CASSPTPSGRNTGELFF; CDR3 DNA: TGTGCCAGCAGTCCCACCCCTAGCGGGAGGAACACCGGGGAGCTGTTTTTT
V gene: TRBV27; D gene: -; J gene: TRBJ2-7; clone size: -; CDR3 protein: CASSLRQPYEQYF; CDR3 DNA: TGTGCCAGCAGTTTAAGACAGCCCTACGAGCAGTACTTC
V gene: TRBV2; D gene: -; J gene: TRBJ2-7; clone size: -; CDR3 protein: CASSLTYEQYF; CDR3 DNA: TGTGCCAGCAGTCTAACCTACGAGCAGTACTTC
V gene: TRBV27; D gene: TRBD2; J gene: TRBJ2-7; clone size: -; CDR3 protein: CASTPSSGYYEQYF; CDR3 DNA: TGTGCCAGCACCCCGTCTAGCGGATACTACGAGCAGTACTTC
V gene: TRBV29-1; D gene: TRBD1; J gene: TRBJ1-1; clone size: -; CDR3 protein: CSVEEETGVAFF; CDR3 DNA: TGCAGCGTTGAAGAGGAGACAGGGGTGGCTTTCTTT
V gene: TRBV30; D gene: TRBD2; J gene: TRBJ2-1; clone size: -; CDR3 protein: CACPRGLAGGEQFF; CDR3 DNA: TGTGCCTGCCCCCGGGGACTAGCGGGAGGGGAGCAGTTCTTC
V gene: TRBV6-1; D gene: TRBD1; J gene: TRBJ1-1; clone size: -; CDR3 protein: CASRKGQGNTEAFF; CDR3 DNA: TGTGCCAGCAGAAAAGGACAGGGGAACACTGAAGCTTTCTTT
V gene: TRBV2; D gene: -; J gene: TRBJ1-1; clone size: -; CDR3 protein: CASSVRRGTEAFF; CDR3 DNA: TGTGCCAGCAGTGTACGGCGGGGCACTGAAGCTTTCTTT
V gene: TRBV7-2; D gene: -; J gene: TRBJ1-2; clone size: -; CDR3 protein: CASSLTGFGGYTF; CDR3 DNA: TGTGCCAGCAGCCTAACAGGGTTTGGTGGCTACACCTTC
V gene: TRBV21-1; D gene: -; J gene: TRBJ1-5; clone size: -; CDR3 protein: CASSGFRGNSNQPQHF; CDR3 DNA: TGTGCCAGCAGCGGATTCAGGGGAAATAGCAATCAGCCCCAGCATTTT
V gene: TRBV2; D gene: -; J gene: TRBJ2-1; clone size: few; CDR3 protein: CASSEDASYNEQFF; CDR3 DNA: TGTGCCAGCAGCGAGGATGCCAGCTACAATGAGCAGTTCTTC
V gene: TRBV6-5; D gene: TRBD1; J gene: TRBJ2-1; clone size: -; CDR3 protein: CASSGTGDNEQFF; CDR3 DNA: TGTGCCAGCAGTGGGACAGGGGACAATGAGCAGTTCTTC
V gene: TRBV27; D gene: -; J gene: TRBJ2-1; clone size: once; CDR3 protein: CASSFFSGDNEQFF; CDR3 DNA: TGTGCCAGCAGTTTTTTCTCCGGGGACAATGAGCAGTTCTTC
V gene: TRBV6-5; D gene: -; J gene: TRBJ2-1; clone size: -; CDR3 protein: CASSYSPTSNEQFF; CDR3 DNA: TGTGCCAGCAGTTACTCGCCGACTAGCAATGAGCAGTTCTTC
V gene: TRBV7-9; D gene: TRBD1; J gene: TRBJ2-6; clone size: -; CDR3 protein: CASSLRQGAAGANVLTF; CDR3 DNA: TGTGCCAGCAGCTTGAGACAGGGGGCGGCTGGGGCCAACGTCCTGACTTTC
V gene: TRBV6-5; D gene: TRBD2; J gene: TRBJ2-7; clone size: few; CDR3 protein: CASSYSGLVRNEQYF; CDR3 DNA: TGTGCCAGCAGTTACTCGGGACTAGTGCGCAACGAGCAGTACTTC
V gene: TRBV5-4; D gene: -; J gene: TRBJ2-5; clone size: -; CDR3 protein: CASSLERGSETQYF; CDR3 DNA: TGTGCCAGCAGCTTGGAACGAGGGAGCGAGACCCAGTACTTC
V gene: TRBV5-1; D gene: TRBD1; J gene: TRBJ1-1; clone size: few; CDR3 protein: CASKRGQGATEAFF; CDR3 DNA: TGCGCCAGCAAGCGGGGACAGGGGGCGACTGAAGCTTTCTTT
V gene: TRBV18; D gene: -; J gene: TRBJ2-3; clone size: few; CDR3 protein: CASSQSLDADTQYF; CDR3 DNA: TGTGCCAGCTCACAATCACTAGACGCAGATACGCAGTATTTT
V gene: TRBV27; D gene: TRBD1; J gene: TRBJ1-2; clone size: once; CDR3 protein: CASSSDRILAGYTF; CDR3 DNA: TGTGCCAGCAGTTCGGACAGGATCCTTGCTGGCTACACCTTC
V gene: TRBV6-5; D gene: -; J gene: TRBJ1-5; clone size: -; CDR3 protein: CATRDWAQPQHF; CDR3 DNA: TGTGCTACCCGGGACTGGGCTCAGCCCCAGCATTTT
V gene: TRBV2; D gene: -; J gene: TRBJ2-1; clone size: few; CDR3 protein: CATNEQALTYNEQFF; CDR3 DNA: TGTGCCACCAACGAACAGGCGTTAACCTACAATGAGCAGTTCTTC
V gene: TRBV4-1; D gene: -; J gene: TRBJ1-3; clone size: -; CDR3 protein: CASSQVGHLANTIYF; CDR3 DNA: TGCGCCAGCAGCCAAGTCGGACACCTTGCAAACACCATATATTTT
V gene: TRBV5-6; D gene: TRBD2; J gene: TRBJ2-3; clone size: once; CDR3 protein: CASSLLGGRVDTQYF; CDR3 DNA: TGTGCCAGCAGCTTGTTGGGAGGGAGGGTAGATACGCAGTATTTT
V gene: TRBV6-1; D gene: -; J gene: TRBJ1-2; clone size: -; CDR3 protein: CASSERIGDGYGYTF; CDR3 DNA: TGTGCCAGCAGTGAAAGGATAGGGGATGGCTATGGCTACACCTTC
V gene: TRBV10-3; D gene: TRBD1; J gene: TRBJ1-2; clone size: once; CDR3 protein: CAIRQGENYGYTF; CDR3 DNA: TGTGCCATCAGACAGGGGGAGAACTATGGCTACACCTTC
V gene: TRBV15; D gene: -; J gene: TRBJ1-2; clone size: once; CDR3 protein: CATSRGLSYGYTF; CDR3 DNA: TGTGCCACCAGCAGAGGACTGTCCTATGGCTACACCTTC
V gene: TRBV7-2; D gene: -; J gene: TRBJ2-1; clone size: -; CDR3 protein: CASSLGPGAYNEQFF; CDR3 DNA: TGTGCCAGCAGCTTAGGGCCCGGGGCCTACAATGAGCAGTTCTTC
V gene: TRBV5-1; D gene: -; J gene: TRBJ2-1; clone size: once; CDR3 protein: CASSLGQNSYNEQFF; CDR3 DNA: TGCGCCAGCAGCTTGGGACAAAACTCCTACAATGAGCAGTTCTTC
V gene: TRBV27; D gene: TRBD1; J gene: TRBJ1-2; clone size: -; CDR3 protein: CASSRGLTGGYYGYTF; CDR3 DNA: TGTGCCAGCAGTCGGGGACTAACAGGGGGCTACTATGGCTACACCTTC
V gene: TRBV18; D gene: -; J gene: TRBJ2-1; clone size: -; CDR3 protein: CASSPGLSYNEQFF; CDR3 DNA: TGTGCCAGCTCCCCGGGACTCTCCTACAATGAGCAGTTCTTC
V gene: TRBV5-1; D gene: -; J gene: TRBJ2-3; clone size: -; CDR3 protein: CASSSQGDTQYF; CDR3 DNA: TGCGCCAGCAGCTCTCAGGGGGATACGCAGTATTTT
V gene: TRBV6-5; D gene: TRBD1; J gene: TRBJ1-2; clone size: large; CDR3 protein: CASSPQTGVVYGYTF; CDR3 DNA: TGTGCCAGCAGTCCCCAGACAGGGGTAGTCTATGGCTACACCTTC
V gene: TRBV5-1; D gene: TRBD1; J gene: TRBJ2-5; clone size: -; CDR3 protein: CASSLGIGQGQETQYF; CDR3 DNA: TGCGCCAGCAGCTTGGGTATAGGACAGGGCCAAGAGACCCAGTACTTC
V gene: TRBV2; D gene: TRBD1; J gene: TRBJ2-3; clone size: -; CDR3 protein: CAGSVGQASTDTQYF; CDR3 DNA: TGTGCCGGCAGTGTTGGACAGGCTAGCACAGATACGCAGTATTTT
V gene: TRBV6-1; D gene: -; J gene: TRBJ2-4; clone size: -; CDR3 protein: CASSESDWNIQYF; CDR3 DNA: TGTGCCAGCAGTGAATCAGATTGGAACATTCAGTACTTC
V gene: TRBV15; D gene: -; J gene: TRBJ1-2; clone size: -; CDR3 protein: CATSSWRDLYGYTF; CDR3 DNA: TGTGCCACCAGCAGTTGGAGGGACCTCTATGGCTACACCTTC
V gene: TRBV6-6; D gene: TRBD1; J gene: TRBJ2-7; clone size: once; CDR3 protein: CASSSPDRGSSYEQYF; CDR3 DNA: TGTGCCAGCAGTTCCCCAGACAGGGGGAGTTCCTACGAGCAGTACTTC
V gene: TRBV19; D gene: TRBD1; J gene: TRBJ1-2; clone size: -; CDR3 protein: CASSRQGHHGYTF; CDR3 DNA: TGCGCCAGTAGTAGACAGGGGCATCATGGCTACACCTTC
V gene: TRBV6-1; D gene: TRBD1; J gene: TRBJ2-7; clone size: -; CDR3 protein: CASSEARDRAGYEQYF; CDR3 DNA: TGTGCCAGCAGTGAAGCTCGGGACAGGGCCGGCTACGAGCAGTACTTC
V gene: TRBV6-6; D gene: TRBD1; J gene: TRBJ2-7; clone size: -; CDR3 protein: CASTSGQGAEQYF; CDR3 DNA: TGTGCCAGCACCTCGGGACAGGGGGCCGAGCAGTACTTC
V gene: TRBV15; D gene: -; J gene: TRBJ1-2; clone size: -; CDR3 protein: CATSRSLGGANYGYTF; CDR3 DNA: TGTGCCACCAGCAGGAGCTTAGGGGGAGCTAACTATGGCTACACCTTC
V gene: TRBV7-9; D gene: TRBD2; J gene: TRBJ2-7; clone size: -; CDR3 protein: CASSPEVAGLYEQYF; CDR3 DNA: TGTGCCAGCAGCCCCGAGGTAGCGGGACTCTACGAGCAGTACTTC
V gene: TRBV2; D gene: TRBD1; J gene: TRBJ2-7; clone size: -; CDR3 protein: CASSKDRVGSYEQYF; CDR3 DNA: TGTGCCAGCAGTAAAGACAGGGTCGGGTCCTACGAGCAGTACTTC
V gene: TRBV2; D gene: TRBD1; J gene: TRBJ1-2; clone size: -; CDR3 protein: CASSADRGPRSGYTF; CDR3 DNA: TGTGCCAGCAGCGCGGACAGGGGGCCTCGGAGTGGCTACACCTTC
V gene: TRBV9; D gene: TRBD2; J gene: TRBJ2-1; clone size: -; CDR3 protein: CASSVGLAAGGNEQFF; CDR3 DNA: TGTGCCAGCAGCGTAGGCCTAGCGGCTGGGGGCAATGAGCAGTTCTTC
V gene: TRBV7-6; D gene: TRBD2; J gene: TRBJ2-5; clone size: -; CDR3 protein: CASSLGGTGGWETQYF; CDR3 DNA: TGTGCCAGCAGCTTAGGCGGTACGGGGGGTTGGGAGACCCAGTACTTC
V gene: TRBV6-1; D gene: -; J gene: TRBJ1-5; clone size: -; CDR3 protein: CASSRDIGNQPQHF; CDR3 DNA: TGTGCCAGCAGTCGGGACATAGGCAATCAGCCCCAGCATTTT
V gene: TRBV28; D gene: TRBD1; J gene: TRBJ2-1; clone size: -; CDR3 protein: CASNGPGQSNEQFF; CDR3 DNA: TGTGCCAGCAATGGACCGGGACAGTCCAATGAGCAGTTCTTC
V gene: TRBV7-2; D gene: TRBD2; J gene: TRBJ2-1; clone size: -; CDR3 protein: CASSPRRRLARGNNEQFF; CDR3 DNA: TGTGCCAGCAGCCCCAGGAGACGACTAGCGAGAGGTAACAATGAGCAGTTCTTC
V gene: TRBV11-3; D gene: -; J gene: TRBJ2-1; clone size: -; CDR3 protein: CASSPGVTGGVGEQFF; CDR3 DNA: TGTGCCAGCAGCCCAGGGGTTACGGGAGGAGTAGGTGAGCAGTTCTTC
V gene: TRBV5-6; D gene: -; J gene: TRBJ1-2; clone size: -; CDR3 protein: CASSLEVFGRNYGYTF; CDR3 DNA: TGTGCCAGCAGCTTGGAAGTATTCGGGAGAAACTATGGCTACACCTTC